The 2 T cell receptor beta chains below come from one sample, sequenced in a study of shared T cell receptors in the human thymus. Assay: immunoSEQ multiplex PCR; the TCRdb copy retains only in-frame clones and omits some. The table shows some 700,000 clones, with approximately 87% occurring only once. These data were likewise used in another study, on human thymus T cells.

The sequenced material came from thymocytes. These receptor sequences come from a boy under three years old with a congenital heart defect.

This clone was seen a few times. The CDR3 DNA reads as TGTGCCTGGGGTTCCCGGGGCGGGAGGGGGGAGACCCAGTACTTC. It yields the protein CAWGSRGGRGETQYF. V gene TRBV30 combines with J gene TRBJ2-5; 9 bases agree with TRBD2. The germline CDR1 and CDR2 sequences are GTSNPN and SVGIG (reference sequence). The length of the CDR3 is 15 residues. V dropped 5 bases and J dropped 5; count of bases not matched to a gene: 12.

The V gene is TRBV6-5, the J gene TRBJ2-1, with 10 bases that match TRBD1. Germline lookup yields CDR1 MNHEY and CDR2 SVGAGI. J lost 5 bases, V lost 0 bases, and 4 bases had no gene match. The CDR3 runs 16 residues. CDR3 nucleotides: TGTGCCAGCAGTTACTCCGGACAGGGGGAACACAATGAGCAGTTCTTC. Translated: CASSYSGQGEHNEQFF.